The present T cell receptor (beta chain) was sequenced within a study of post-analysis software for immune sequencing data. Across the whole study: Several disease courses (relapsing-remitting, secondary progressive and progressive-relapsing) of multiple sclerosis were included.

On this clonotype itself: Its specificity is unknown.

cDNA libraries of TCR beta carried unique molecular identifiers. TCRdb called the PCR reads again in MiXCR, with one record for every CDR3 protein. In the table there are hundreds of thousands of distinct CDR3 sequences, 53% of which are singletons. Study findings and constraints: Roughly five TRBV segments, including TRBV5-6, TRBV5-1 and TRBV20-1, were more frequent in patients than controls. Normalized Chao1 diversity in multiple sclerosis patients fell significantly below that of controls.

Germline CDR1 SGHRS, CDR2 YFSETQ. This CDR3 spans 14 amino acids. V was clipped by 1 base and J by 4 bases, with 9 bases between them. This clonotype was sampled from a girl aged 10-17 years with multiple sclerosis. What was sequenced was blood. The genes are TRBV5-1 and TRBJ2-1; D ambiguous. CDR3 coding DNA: TGCGCCAGCAGCTTGAACCGGCAGTACAATGAGCAGTTCTTC. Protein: CASSLNRQYNEQFF. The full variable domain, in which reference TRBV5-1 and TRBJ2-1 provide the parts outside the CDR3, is KAGVTQTPRYLIKTRGQQVTLSCSPISGHRSVSWYQQTPGQGLQFLFEYFSETQRNKGNFPGRFSGRQFSNSRSEMNVSTLELGDSALYLCASSLNRQYNEQFFGPGTRLTVL.